The entry below describes one T cell receptor beta chain. The sample belongs to a study of patients and donors after allogeneic stem cell transplantation. Each CDR3 protein is one row after TCRdb ran MiXCR on the RT-PCR reads. The sample includes about 110,000 distinct CDR3 sequences, about a third seen only once; the top ten take around 26%. This CDR3 comprises 13 residues. Germline CDR1 is SQVTM and CDR2 is ANQGSEA. Trimming removed 6 bases from V and 6 bases from J, with 18 bases in between. Sequencing used blood, either unsorted or a sorted T cell fraction (not recorded which). The chain combines TRBV29-1 with TRBJ2-7; D gene uncertain. The sequence was obtained from a human donor who was either an allogeneic HSCT recipient or a stem cell or donor lymphocyte infusion donor (not recorded which). It is not recorded whose cells these are; they may come from a transplant donor. Here the CDR3 DNA reads TGCAGCGTATACCAAGGGCCCGGGCGCGAGCAGTACTTC. Protein: CSVYQGPGREQYF.